These 24 T cell receptor beta chains were all obtained from the same sample, sequenced in a study of T-cell reconstitution after alpha-beta-depleted transplantation in children. The TCRbeta library incorporated unique molecular identifiers. TCRdb re-called the PCR reads through MiXCR, storing one row per CDR3 protein. In the table there are fewer than 550,000 distinct CDR3 sequences, about an eighth of which are singletons. The input for sequencing was PBMCs, mostly from graft donor cells, taken 180 days after TCRalphabeta/CD19-depleted stem cell transplant. These receptors were collected from a female patient aged 2 to 10 who had a stem cell transplant for aplastic anemia, so the T cells may come from the graft donor.

This chain connects TRBV28 to TRBJ2-2; 10 nucleotides line up with TRBD2. Germline V gene lookup returns CDR1 MDHEN and CDR2 SYDVKM. The V segment lost 1 base and the J segment 6 bases; nucleotides outside the gene matches: 5. The CDR3 runs to 16 residues. The CDR3 DNA reads TGTGCCAGCAGTTTATCGCCTAGCGGGAGCTCCGGGGAGCTGTTTTTT. It encodes CASSLSPSGSSGELFF.

There are a few counts of this clonotype. The chain couples TRBV11-1 to TRBJ2-7; TRBD2 agrees at 12 bases. The V gene end was trimmed by 5 bases and the J gene end by 2 bases; junction bases not matched to a gene: 19. The germline V gene has CDR1 SGHAT and CDR2 FQDESV (reference sequence). CDR3 length: 20 residues. CDR3 nucleotide sequence: TGTGCCAGCAGCGCCCCGAGAGGTAGACTAGCGGGAGACAAAGCCTACGAGCAGTACGTC. Its protein is CASSAPRGRLAGDKAYEQYV.

This chain joins TRBV15 and TRBJ2-7; D assignment may be TRBD1 or TRBD2 (6 bases each). This CDR3 has 15 residues. Trimming shortened V by 0 bases and J by 5 bases, and 14 bases separated the two germline ends. CDR1 and CDR2 from the germline V gene are LNHNV and YYDKDF (reference sequence). CDR3 sequence (DNA): TGTGCCACCAGCAGAGATTGGAGGGGGATCGACGAGCAGTACGTC. It yields the protein CATSRDWRGIDEQYV.

V and J are TRBV20-1 and TRBJ1-2; 9 positions agree with TRBD1. Looked up from germline, CDR1 is DFQATT and CDR2 is SNEGSKA (reference sequence). The CDR3 consists of 11 residues. CDR3 sequence reads: CGDRGNYGYTF. In nucleotides, the CDR3 is TGCGGAGACAGGGGGAACTATGGCTACACCTTC.

The table lists this clonotype with many counts. The V gene is TRBV15, the J gene TRBJ2-4, with D tentatively TRBD1 or TRBD2 (5 bases each). CDR3 length: 15 amino acids. V gave up 9 bases and J gave up 8 bases, with 23 bases separating them. Germline CDR1 LNHNV, CDR2 YYDKDF (reference sequence). CDR3 DNA: TGTGCCACTAGTAGGCCCCCGGGACGAACAGACATTCAGTACTTC. It codes for CATSRPPGRTDIQYF.

This clonotype was picked up a small number of times. V is TRBV11-1 and J is TRBJ1-2; D unresolved. V lost 2 bases to trimming and J lost 0 bases, with 22 bases between them. This CDR3 is built from 19 residues. Germline V CDR1 and CDR2: SGHAT, FQDESV (reference sequence). Written as DNA, the CDR3 is TGTGCCAGCAGCTTACGTCCGTCACGTACGTCAGTAGCTAACTATGGCTACACCTTC. It codes for CASSLRPSRTSVANYGYTF.

The rearrangement links TRBV19 to TRBJ1-5; 9 nucleotides agree with TRBD1. CDR1 and CDR2 from the germline V gene are LNHDA and SQIVND (reference sequence). CDR3 size: 13 residues. Trimming cost V 10 bases and J 4 bases; bases outside gene matches: 5. As DNA, the CDR3 is TGTGCCACCACGGGACAGGGAAATCAGCCCCAGCATTTT. Amino acid sequence: CATTGQGNQPQHF.

The V and J genes are TRBV20-1 and TRBJ2-7, with D maybe TRBD1 (6 bases). The CDR3 totals 15 residues. The germline gives CDR1 DFQATT, CDR2 SNEGSKA (reference sequence). V lost 4 bases to trimming and J lost 2 bases, with 18 bases between them. CDR3 coding DNA: TGCAGTGCTAACCCGGGCCTTACAGGGACCTACGAGCAGTACGTC. Translated, it gives CSANPGLTGTYEQYV.

In its sample, this clonotype was seen many times. The chain joins TRBV29-1 to TRBJ1-3, with D unclear. This CDR3 contains 13 residues. The V end lost 7 bases, the J end lost 0 bases, and 10 bases lay between the germline ends. Looked up from germline, CDR1 is SQVTM and CDR2 is ANQGSEA. The CDR3 DNA reads TGCAGCGGTCTGACGGTCTCTGGAAACACCATATATTTT. It yields the protein CSGLTVSGNTIYF. Full variable domain (remainder filled in from reference TRBV29-1 and TRBJ1-3): SAVISQKPSRDICQRGTSLTIQCQVDSQVTMMFWYRQQPGQSLTLIATANQGSEATYESGFVIDKFPISRPNLTFSTLTVSNMSPEDSSIYLCSGLTVSGNTIYFGEGSWLTVV.

This clonotype was seen repeatedly, ten times or more. The chain is built from TRBV5-1 and TRBJ2-7; TRBD2 matches at 7 bases. The CDR3 totals 14 residues. The ends lost 4 bases at V and 7 bases at J; junction bases unmatched: 11. The V gene's germline CDR1 is SGHRS and CDR2 YFSETQ. CDR3 sequence (DNA): TGCGCCAGCAGCCTGGACGGGGGAGCGGGGGAGCAGTACTTC. It encodes CASSLDGGAGEQYF.

This clonotype occurred a few times. V and J are TRBV7-9 and TRBJ2-4; D gene ambiguous. The length of the CDR3 is 16 residues. Trimming shortened V by 2 bases and J by 0 bases, and 11 bases separated the two germline ends. The germline CDR1 and CDR2 sequences are SEHNR and FQNEAQ (reference sequence). The CDR3, as DNA: TGTGCCAGCAGCTTACCGGACCCCTTAGCCAAAAACATTCAGTACTTC. Residues: CASSLPDPLAKNIQYF. Full variable domain (outside the CDR3, taken from reference TRBV7-9 and TRBJ2-4): DTGVSQNPRHKITKRGQNVTFRCDPISEHNRLYWYRQTLGQGPEFLTYFQNEAQLEKSRLLSDRFSAERPKGSFSTLEIQRTEQGDSAMYLCASSLPDPLAKNIQYFGAGTRLSVL.

This clonotype was counted only a few times. This chain joins TRBV29-1 and TRBJ2-1, with D possibly being TRBD2 (5 bases). This CDR3 has 13 residues. In germline, CDR1 is SQVTM, CDR2 ANQGSEA. The V end lost 4 bases, the J end lost 5 bases, and 12 bases lay between the germline ends. The CDR3 DNA is TGCAGCGTTGCGGACTCGCGCAACAATGAGCAGTTCTTC. This sequence encodes CSVADSRNNEQFF.

The sample holds many counts of this clonotype. This chain joins TRBV7-2 and TRBJ1-5; D is ambiguous. Looked up from germline, CDR1 is SGHTA and CDR2 is FQGNSA. The CDR3 length is 15 residues. The V and J ends lost 1 base and 0 bases respectively, with 7 bases between them. CDR3 in amino acids: CASSLGSGSNQPQHF. The CDR3 bases are TGTGCCAGCAGCTTAGGCTCGGGTAGCAATCAGCCCCAGCATTTT. Full variable domain (outside the CDR3, taken from reference TRBV7-2 and TRBJ1-5): GAGVSQSPSNKVTEKGKDVELRCDPISGHTALYWYRQSLGQGLEFLIYFQGNSAPDKSGLPSDRFSAERTGGSVSTLTIQRTQQEDSAVYLCASSLGSGSNQPQHFGDGTRLSIL.

The chain joins TRBV12-3 or TRBV12-4 to TRBJ2-3, with D perhaps matching TRBD1 (6 bases). Deletions cut 3 bases from V and 1 base from J, with 14 bases between. This CDR3 comprises 16 residues. CDR3 protein: CASSFERQARTDTQYF. CDR3 DNA sequence: TGTGCCAGCAGTTTTGAGAGACAGGCCCGCACAGATACGCAGTATTTT.

The chain joins TRBV20-1 to TRBJ2-1; no clear D gene. Germline CDR1 is DFQATT and CDR2 is SNEGSKA (reference sequence). Trimming shortened V by 5 bases and J by 4 bases, and 12 bases separated the two germline ends. CDR3 size: 13 residues. CDR3 coding DNA: TGCAGTGCTGAACGGCAGTTTTACAATGAGCAGTTCTTC. This sequence encodes CSAERQFYNEQFF.

Only a few counts were recorded for this clonotype. J is TRBJ2-7 and V is TRBV6-5; D is perhaps TRBD1 (6 bases). The ends were cut back, 4 bases at V and 3 bases at J, with 13 bases in the middle. Per the germline V gene, CDR1 is MNHEY and CDR2 is SVGAGI. This CDR3 is built from 14 residues. Here the CDR3 reads CASSSQQGNYEQYV. For the CDR3, the DNA is TGTGCCAGCAGTTCACAACAGGGAAACTACGAGCAGTACGTC.

This clonotype was counted many times. The chain has TRBV28 and TRBJ1-1; perhaps TRBD1 as D (5 bases). Germline assignment: CDR1 MDHEN and CDR2 SYDVKM. The V end was cut by 2 bases, the J end by 5 bases, with 9 bases between. The CDR3 loop spans 13 amino acids. CDR3 residues: CASSLMGQTEAFF. As DNA, the CDR3 is TGTGCCAGCAGTTTAATGGGGCAGACTGAAGCTTTCTTT.

This clonotype was seen only a few times. The V and J genes are TRBV12-3 or TRBV12-4 and TRBJ1-1, with D hard to call. The CDR3 has 13 residues. V was clipped by 6 bases and J by 5 bases, with 13 bases between them. In DNA form, the CDR3 reads TGTGCCAGCAGAATCTCGCCGGGGACTGAAGCTTTCTTT. Its translation is CASRISPGTEAFF.

The V call is TRBV4-3, the J call TRBJ2-1, with D possibly being TRBD2 (5 bases). V lost 4 bases to trimming and J lost 8 bases, with 15 bases between them. The germline V gene has CDR1 LGHNA and CDR2 YSLEER. CDR3 size: 14 residues. CDR3 sequence: CASSPRLARDEQFF. The CDR3, as DNA: TGCGCCAGCAGCCCCCGCTTAGCGAGAGATGAGCAGTTCTTC.

There are many counts of this clonotype. The chain employs TRBV7-9 and TRBJ1-2, with a tentative D call TRBD1 (5 bases). Germline V gives CDR1 SEHNR, CDR2 FQNEAQ (reference sequence). The CDR3 sequence is 13 residues long. V was cut by 4 bases and J by 5 bases, with 11 bases left in between. The CDR3 spells CASSSGTKYGYTF. The CDR3 DNA reads as TGTGCCAGCAGCTCCGGGACGAAATATGGCTACACCTTC. The whole variable domain, remainder taken from reference TRBV7-9 and TRBJ1-2, is DTGVSQNPRHKITKRGQNVTFRCDPISEHNRLYWYRQTLGQGPEFLTYFQNEAQLEKSRLLSDRFSAERPKGSFSTLEIQRTEQGDSAMYLCASSSGTKYGYTFGSGTRLTVV.

J is TRBJ1-1 and V is TRBV9; no clear D gene. Per the germline V gene, CDR1 is SGDLS and CDR2 is YYNGEE. This CDR3 has 16 amino acids. The V and J ends lost 0 bases and 1 base respectively, with 13 bases between them. CDR3 protein: CASSVEPGVGNTEAFF. The DNA for the CDR3 is TGTGCCAGCAGCGTAGAGCCTGGAGTAGGGAACACTGAAGCTTTCTTT.

This clonotype was detected a few times. The V call is TRBV27, the J call TRBJ2-5; the D gene is possibly TRBD2 (5 bases). Germline V gene sequence: CDR1 MNHEY, CDR2 SMNVEV (reference sequence). The V gene lost 3 bases and the J gene lost 2 bases, with 13 bases spanning the gap. This CDR3 has 15 residues. CDR3 residues: CASSLRGRIQETQYF. CDR3 coding DNA: TGTGCCAGCAGTTTGCGAGGGCGAATACAAGAGACCCAGTACTTC.

This clonotype showed up many times. The V gene is TRBV25-1, the J gene TRBJ2-3, with D maybe TRBD1 (6 bases). There are 15 residues in the CDR3. The V and J ends lost 5 bases and 2 bases respectively, with 14 bases between them. Germline V gives CDR1 MGHDK, CDR2 SYGVNS. As DNA, the CDR3 is TGTGCCAGCAGTCCGGCCCAGGGGATCACAGATACGCAGTATTTT. It codes for CASSPAQGITDTQYF.

Only one count was recorded for this clonotype. The chain is built from TRBV6-1 and TRBJ2-5; 8 bases align to TRBD1. Germline V gene data show CDR1 as MNHNS and CDR2 as SASEGT. The ends lost 6 bases at V and 5 bases at J; junction bases unmatched: 5. The CDR3 consists of 13 residues. CDR3 DNA: TGTGCCAGCAGACGCGACAGGGGCGAGACCCAGTACTTC. Translation gives CASRRDRGETQYF.